This T cell receptor beta chain was captured by sequencing in a study of CD8 T cells in Susac syndrome. Roughly 0.45 to 1 ug RNA was reverse transcribed with random hexamers. MiXCR was run by TCRdb on the immunoSEQ multiplex PCR reads, yielding one entry per CDR3 protein. This sample has more than 75,000 distinct CDR3 sequences, with 94% found just once. Deletions cut 0 bases from V and 0 bases from J, with 6 bases between. CDR1 and CDR2 from the germline V gene are MNHEY and SMNVEV (reference sequence). The CDR3 covers 15 residues. Sequencing was done on a sample of CD8+ T cells from PBMCs. The chain combines TRBV27 with TRBJ1-3, with no clear D. This TCR was sampled from a human donor in good health. In DNA form, the CDR3 reads TGTGCCAGCAGTTTATCCCCTAGCTCTGGAAACACCATATATTTT. Its protein is CASSLSPSSGNTIYF.